This T cell receptor (beta chain) was found in a study of cytomegalovirus exposure and HLA in healthy donors. Trimming removed 1 base at V and 9 bases at J, with 10 bases between. This CDR3 comprises 14 residues. CDR1 and CDR2 from the germline V gene are SEHNR and FQNEAQ (reference sequence). The repertoire was sequenced with immunoSEQ multiplex PCR; TCRdb's copy has only in-frame clones and lacks some. The repertoire holds 82,000 or so clones, with more than 85% as singletons. The specimen was PBMCs. The V gene is TRBV7-9, the J gene TRBJ1-6, with D possibly being TRBD1 (5 bases). The sequence was obtained from a young man in good health and CMV-seronegative. This CDR3 is CASSLVQEGSPLHF. CDR3 DNA sequence: TGTGCCAGCAGCTTAGTACAGGAGGGTTCACCCCTCCACTTT.